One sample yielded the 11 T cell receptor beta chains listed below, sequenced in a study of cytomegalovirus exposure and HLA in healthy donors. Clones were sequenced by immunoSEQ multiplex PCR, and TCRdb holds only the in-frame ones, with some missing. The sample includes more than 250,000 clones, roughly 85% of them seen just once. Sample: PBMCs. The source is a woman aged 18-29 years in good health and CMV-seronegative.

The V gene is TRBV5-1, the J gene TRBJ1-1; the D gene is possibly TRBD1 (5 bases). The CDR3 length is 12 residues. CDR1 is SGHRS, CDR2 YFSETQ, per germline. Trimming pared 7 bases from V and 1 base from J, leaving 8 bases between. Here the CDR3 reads CASHTGNTEAFF. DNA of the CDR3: TGCGCCAGCCACACAGGGAACACTGAAGCTTTCTTT.

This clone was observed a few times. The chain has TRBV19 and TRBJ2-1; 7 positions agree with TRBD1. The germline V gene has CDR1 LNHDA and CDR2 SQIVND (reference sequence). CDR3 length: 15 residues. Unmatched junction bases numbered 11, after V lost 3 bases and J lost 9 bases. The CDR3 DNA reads TGTGCCAGTAGTATCCAAGCGGCCCCAGGGGGTGAGCAGTTCTTC. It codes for CASSIQAAPGGEQFF.

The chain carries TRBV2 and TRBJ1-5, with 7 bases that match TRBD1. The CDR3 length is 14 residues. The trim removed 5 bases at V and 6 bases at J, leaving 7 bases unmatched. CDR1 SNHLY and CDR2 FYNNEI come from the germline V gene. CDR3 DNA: TGTGCCAGCAGTAAGACAGGGTCCGGTCAGCCCCAGCATTTT. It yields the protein CASSKTGSGQPQHF.

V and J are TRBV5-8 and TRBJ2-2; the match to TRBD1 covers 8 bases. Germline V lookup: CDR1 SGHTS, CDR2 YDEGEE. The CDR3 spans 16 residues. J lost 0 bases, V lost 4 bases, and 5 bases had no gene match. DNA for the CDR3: TGTGCCAGCAGCGCCAACAGGGGGACGAACACCGGGGAGCTGTTTTTT. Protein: CASSANRGTNTGELFF.

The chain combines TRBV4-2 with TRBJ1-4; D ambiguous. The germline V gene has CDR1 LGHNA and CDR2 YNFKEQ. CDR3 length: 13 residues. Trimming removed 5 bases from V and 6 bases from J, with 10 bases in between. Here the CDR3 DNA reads TGTGCCAGCAGCGTAGGGAGATATGAAAAACTGTTTTTT. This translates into CASSVGRYEKLFF.

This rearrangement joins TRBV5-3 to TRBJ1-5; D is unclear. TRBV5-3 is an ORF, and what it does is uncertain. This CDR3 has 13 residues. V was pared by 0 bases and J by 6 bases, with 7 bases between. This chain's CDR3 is CARSLGPGQPQHF. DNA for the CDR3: TGTGCCAGAAGCTTGGGGCCTGGTCAGCCCCAGCATTTT.

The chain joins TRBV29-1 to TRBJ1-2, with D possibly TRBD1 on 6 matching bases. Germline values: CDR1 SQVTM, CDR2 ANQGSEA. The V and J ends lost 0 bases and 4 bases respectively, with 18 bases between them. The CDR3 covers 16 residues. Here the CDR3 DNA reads TGCAGCGTTGAAGATCTAGGACAGCGGGACTCCTATGGCTACACCTTC. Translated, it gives CSVEDLGQRDSYGYTF.

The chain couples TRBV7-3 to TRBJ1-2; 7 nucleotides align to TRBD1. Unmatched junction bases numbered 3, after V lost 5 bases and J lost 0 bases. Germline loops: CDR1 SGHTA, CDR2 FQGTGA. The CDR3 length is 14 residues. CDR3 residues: CASSPTGSNYGYTF. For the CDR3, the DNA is TGTGCCAGCAGCCCGACAGGGTCTAACTATGGCTACACCTTC.

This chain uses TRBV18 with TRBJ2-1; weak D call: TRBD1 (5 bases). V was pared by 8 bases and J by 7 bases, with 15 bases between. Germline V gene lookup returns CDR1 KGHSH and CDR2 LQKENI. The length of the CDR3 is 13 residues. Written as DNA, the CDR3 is TGTGCCAGCACGGAACAGGCCCGAAATGAGCAGTTCTTC. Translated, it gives CASTEQARNEQFF.

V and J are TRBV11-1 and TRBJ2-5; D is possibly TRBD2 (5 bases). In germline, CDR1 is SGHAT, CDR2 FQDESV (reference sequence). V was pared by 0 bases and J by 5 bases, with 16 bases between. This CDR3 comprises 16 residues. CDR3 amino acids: CASSLAFGGRGETQYF. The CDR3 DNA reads TGTGCCAGCAGCTTAGCGTTTGGAGGCCGCGGTGAGACCCAGTACTTC.

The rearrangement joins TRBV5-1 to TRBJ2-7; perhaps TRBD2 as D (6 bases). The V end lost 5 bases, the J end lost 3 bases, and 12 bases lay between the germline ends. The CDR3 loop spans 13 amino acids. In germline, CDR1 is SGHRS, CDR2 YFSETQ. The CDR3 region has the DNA TGCGCCAGCAGGTCAAATAGCGGCTACGAGCAGTACTTC. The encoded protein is CASRSNSGYEQYF.